These T cell receptor beta chains were read from a single sample in a study of spatial heterogeneity in lung cancer. TCRdb re-called the 5' RACE reads through MiXCR, storing one row per CDR3 protein. Of 30,000 to 45,000 distinct CDR3 sequences listed, less than 8.5% are singletons. The sample in question was PBMCs, obtained at surgery. The receptors derive from a female donor with early-stage non-small cell lung cancer. The CDR3 runs from the conserved cysteine through the conserved F or W. D genes are given only for firm matches. Only some rows state a clone size, as once, few, many or a class for expanded clones.

TRBJ1-1	TRBV29-1	NA	many	13	CSVEIQVNTEAFF	TGCAGCGTTGAAATACAGGTGAACACTGAAGCTTTCTTT
TRBJ2-2	TRBV11-2	NA	many	15	CASSQGNPGGGELFF	TGTGCCAGCAGTCAGGGTAATCCGGGCGGCGGGGAGCTGTTTTTT
TRBJ1-1	TRBV6-5	TRBD1	few	12	CASGQVFTEAFF	TGTGCCAGCGGACAGGTTTTCACTGAAGCTTTCTTT
TRBJ1-1	TRBV5-1	NA	NA	14	CASSLTGGRTEAFF	TGCGCCAGCAGCCTCACTGGGGGGAGAACTGAAGCTTTCTTT
TRBJ2-6	TRBV20-1	NA	NA	17	CSARDAGRNSGANVLTF	TGCAGTGCTAGAGACGCCGGCCGAAACTCTGGGGCCAACGTCCTGACTTTC
TRBJ1-3	TRBV12-3/TRBV12-4	NA	many	15	CASSLGQGPGNTIYF	TGTGCCAGCAGTTTAGGGCAGGGCCCGGGAAACACCATATATTTT
TRBJ2-1	TRBV7-9	NA	NA	12	CASRLTENEQFF	TGTGCCAGCAGGCTAACAGAAAATGAGCAGTTCTTC
TRBJ2-3	TRBV24-1	TRBD1	NA	14	CATGTDRVPDTQYF	TGTGCCACCGGGACGGACAGGGTGCCAGATACGCAGTATTTT
TRBJ2-3	TRBV20-1	NA	NA	12	CSAASPADTQYF	TGCAGTGCTGCCTCGCCCGCAGATACGCAGTATTTT
TRBJ2-7	TRBV7-3	NA	NA	13	CASSLIPSYEQYF	TGTGCCAGCAGCTTAATCCCCTCATACGAGCAGTACTTC
TRBJ1-5	TRBV29-1	TRBD1	many	14	CSVGGTESNQPQHF	TGCAGCGTTGGCGGGACAGAAAGCAATCAGCCCCAGCATTTT
TRBJ2-3	TRBV7-2	TRBD2	few	13	CASSLQGGDTQYF	TGTGCCAGCAGCTTACAGGGAGGGGATACGCAGTATTTT
TRBJ1-6	TRBV16	NA	NA	15	CASSPSTGANSPLHF	TGTGCCAGCAGCCCCTCGACGGGGGCAAATTCACCCCTCCACTTT
TRBJ1-1	TRBV10-2	TRBD1	many	15	CASSEWDRGNTEAFF	TGCGCCAGCAGTGAGTGGGACAGAGGAAACACTGAAGCTTTCTTT
TRBJ1-1	TRBV20-1	NA	many	12	CSVLTDSTEAFF	TGCAGTGTCCTTACGGATAGCACTGAAGCTTTCTTT
TRBJ2-2	TRBV1	NA	many	14	CTSSQPLNTGELFF	TGCACCAGCAGCCAACCTTTAAACACCGGGGAGCTGTTTTTT
TRBJ2-5	TRBV10-3	NA	NA	11	CAISEYETQYF	TGTGCCATCAGTGAATACGAGACCCAGTACTTC
TRBJ2-1	TRBV5-4	NA	many	15	CASSLGGDLYNEQFF	TGTGCCAGCAGCTTAGGTGGGGACCTCTACAATGAGCAGTTCTTC
TRBJ2-3	TRBV4-1	NA	many	15	CASSQVLASADTQYF	TGCGCCAGCAGCCAAGTTCTTGCCAGCGCCGATACGCAGTATTTT
TRBJ1-1	TRBV18	NA	many	13	CASSPFPNTEAFF	TGTGCCAGCTCACCATTTCCCAACACTGAAGCTTTCTTT
TRBJ2-3	TRBV20-1	NA	many	15	CSAPHRSTSTDTQYF	TGCAGTGCTCCTCATAGATCGACTAGCACAGATACGCAGTATTTT
TRBJ2-2	TRBV2	NA	many	14	CASSPDRPGGELFF	TGTGCCAGCAGTCCCGACAGACCAGGAGGGGAGCTGTTTTTT
TRBJ1-6	TRBV20-1	TRBD1	NA	15	CSAPTGQGNNSPLHF	TGCAGTGCTCCAACGGGACAGGGGAATAATTCACCCCTCCACTTT
TRBJ2-7	TRBV10-3	NA	few	11	CAISVRAEQYF	TGTGCCATCAGTGTTCGGGCCGAGCAGTACTTC
TRBJ2-3	TRBV7-9	TRBD2	few	17	CASSFEASSGTGDTQYF	TGTGCCAGCAGCTTCGAGGCCTCCAGCGGGACTGGAGATACGCAGTATTTT
TRBJ2-7	TRBV12-3/TRBV12-4	NA	many	13	CASGRHSGSEQYF	TGTGCCAGCGGACGTCACTCCGGCAGCGAGCAGTACTTC
TRBJ2-1	TRBV4-1	TRBD1	few	18	CASSQSRTGQGYYNEQFF	TGCGCCAGCAGCCAGTCCCGGACCGGACAGGGTTACTACAATGAGCAGTTCTTC
TRBJ2-1	TRBV24-1	NA	many	14	CATSELTFGGEQFF	TGTGCCACCAGTGAGCTTACCTTCGGCGGTGAGCAGTTCTTC
TRBJ1-1	TRBV11-3	NA	many	12	CASSYMDTEAFF	TGTGCCAGCAGTTACATGGACACTGAAGCTTTCTTT
TRBJ2-7	TRBV28	TRBD1	few	15	CASSTPGTGAYEQYF	TGTGCCAGCAGTACCCCCGGGACAGGGGCCTACGAGCAGTACTTC
TRBJ2-7	TRBV30	TRBD2	NA	13	CAWEREGSYEQYF	TGTGCCTGGGAGCGGGAGGGATCCTACGAGCAGTACTTC
TRBJ2-5	TRBV11-2	NA	few	12	CASSVRKETQYF	TGTGCCAGCAGCGTCCGTAAAGAGACCCAGTACTTC
TRBJ2-1	TRBV5-1	TRBD2	few	15	CASSRLAGDRNEQFF	TGCGCCAGCAGCCGACTAGCGGGCGACAGGAATGAGCAGTTCTTC
TRBJ2-4	TRBV23-1	NA	NA	15	CASSQRWTGGNIQYF	TGCGCCAGCAGTCAAAGATGGACCGGGGGAAACATTCAGTACTTC
TRBJ2-3	TRBV20-1	NA	few	16	CSAPRGGGGGTDTQYF	TGCAGTGCCCCGAGGGGGGGAGGAGGAGGCACAGATACGCAGTATTTT
TRBJ1-2	TRBV29-1	NA	many	12	CSVAHGDYGYTF	TGCAGCGTTGCCCATGGAGACTATGGCTACACCTTC
TRBJ1-5	TRBV20-1	TRBD1	few	15	CSARDPGQGSQPQHF	TGCAGTGCTAGAGATCCAGGACAGGGCAGTCAGCCCCAGCATTTT
TRBJ1-3	TRBV12-3/TRBV12-4	NA	many	13	CASAPLPGNTIYF	TGTGCCAGTGCCCCGCTACCTGGAAACACCATATATTTT
TRBJ2-2	TRBV9	TRBD1	NA	18	CASSVDAFGQGDTGELFF	TGTGCCAGCAGCGTAGATGCTTTTGGACAGGGGGACACCGGGGAGCTGTTTTTT
TRBJ2-2	TRBV6-5	TRBD2	many	18	CASRQTSGLGWGTGELFF	TGTGCCAGCAGACAGACTAGCGGGTTAGGCTGGGGCACCGGGGAGCTGTTTTTT
TRBJ1-2	TRBV2	NA	NA	11	CASSAAYGYTF	TGTGCCAGCAGTGCGGCGTATGGCTACACCTTC
TRBJ1-1	TRBV5-4	NA	once	14	CASSLGVKNTEAFF	TGTGCCAGCAGCTTGGGGGTTAAGAACACTGAAGCTTTCTTT
TRBJ2-1	TRBV24-1	NA	few	14	CATSDGRIANEQFF	TGTGCCACCAGTGATGGGAGAATAGCGAATGAGCAGTTCTTC
TRBJ2-7	TRBV5-1	NA	NA	15	CASSLGATGTYEQYF	TGCGCCAGCAGCTTGGGGGCCACAGGCACCTACGAGCAGTACTTC
TRBJ2-5	TRBV20-1	NA	many	14	CSARLGLGVETQYF	TGCAGTGCTAGGTTGGGGCTAGGGGTGGAGACCCAGTACTTC
TRBJ2-7	TRBV7-9	TRBD1	NA	15	CASSRDSEPNYEQYF	TGTGCCAGCAGCCGGGACAGCGAGCCCAATTACGAGCAGTACTTC
TRBJ2-5	TRBV12-1	NA	NA	14	CASHRSRGQETQYF	TGTGCCAGCCACCGCTCAAGGGGGCAAGAGACCCAGTACTTC
TRBJ2-1	TRBV5-4	NA	few	14	CASSLGRNYNEQFF	TGTGCCAGCAGCCTTGGGCGGAATTACAATGAGCAGTTCTTC
TRBJ1-6	TRBV5-1	NA	NA	15	CASSLEGGPDSPLHF	TGCGCCAGCAGCTTGGAGGGAGGGCCAGATTCACCCCTCCACTTT
TRBJ2-2	TRBV20-1	NA	few	16	CSAIERLARNTGELFF	TGCAGTGCTATAGAACGGTTAGCACGGAACACCGGGGAGCTGTTTTTT
TRBJ2-2	TRBV6-1	NA	few	14	CASRRTMNTGELFF	TGTGCCAGCAGGCGGACTATGAACACCGGGGAGCTGTTTTTT
TRBJ2-3	TRBV2	NA	NA	14	CASKRGTSTDTQYF	TGTGCCAGCAAACGGGGGACTAGCACAGATACGCAGTATTTT
TRBJ2-1	TRBV7-9	TRBD2	many	15	CASSRMGLAGAEQFF	TGTGCCAGCAGCCGCATGGGACTAGCGGGAGCTGAGCAGTTCTTC
TRBJ1-3	TRBV5-5	TRBD1	many	15	CASSFGQASGNTIYF	TGTGCCAGCAGCTTCGGACAGGCCTCTGGAAACACCATATATTTT